This paragraph reports one T cell receptor beta chain. Its antigen remains unknown. The data were obtained in a study of CD8 T cells in Susac syndrome. The trim removed 5 bases at V and 9 bases at J, leaving 6 bases unmatched. Germline V gene data show CDR1 as LNHDA and CDR2 as SQIVND (reference sequence). CDR3 size: 13 residues. Blood CD8+ and CD4+ T cells underwent high-throughput TCR beta sequencing. Patients with stable or active relapsing-remitting disease, all of them treatment-naive, made up the multiple sclerosis controls. Random hexamers primed reverse transcription of roughly 0.45 to 1 ug RNA. Amplification of TCR beta CDR3 across 54 Vbeta and 13 Jbeta was performed with immunoSEQ multiplex PCR. TCRdb reprocessed the immunoSEQ multiplex PCR reads with MiXCR, giving one entry per CDR3 protein. This table has about 290,000 distinct CDR3 sequences, over 75% appearing once. General study points: An acknowledgment was made by the study that its TCR sequencing and HLA analysis involved relatively few individuals.

The receptor's source is a human donor with multiple sclerosis. Sequences were obtained from CD8+ T cells from PBMCs. This chain connects TRBV19 to TRBJ2-1; TRBD1 matches at 8 bases. The DNA for the CDR3 is TGTGCCAGTAGTTACGGGACAGGTGGTGAGCAGTTCTTC. It specifies CASSYGTGGEQFF.